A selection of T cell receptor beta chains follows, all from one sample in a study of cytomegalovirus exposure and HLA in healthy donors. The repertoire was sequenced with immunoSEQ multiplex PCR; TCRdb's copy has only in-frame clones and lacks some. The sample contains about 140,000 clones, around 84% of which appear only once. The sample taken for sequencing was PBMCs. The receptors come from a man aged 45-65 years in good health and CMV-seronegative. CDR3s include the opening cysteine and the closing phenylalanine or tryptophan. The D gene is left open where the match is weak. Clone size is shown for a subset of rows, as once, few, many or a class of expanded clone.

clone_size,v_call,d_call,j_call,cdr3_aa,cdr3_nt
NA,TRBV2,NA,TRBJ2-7,CASSEQGSDYEQYF,TGTGCCAGCAGCGAACAGGGTTCAGACTACGAGCAGTACTTC
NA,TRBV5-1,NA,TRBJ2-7,CASSLAQGGYEQYF,TGCGCCAGCAGCTTGGCACAGGGTGGCTACGAGCAGTACTTC
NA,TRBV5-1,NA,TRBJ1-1,CASSLTVNTEAFF,TGCGCCAGCAGCCTGACAGTTAACACTGAAGCTTTCTTT
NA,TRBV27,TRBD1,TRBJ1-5,CASRLGQGGQPQHF,TGTGCCAGCAGGTTAGGACAGGGAGGTCAGCCCCAGCATTTT
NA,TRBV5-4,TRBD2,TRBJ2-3,CASSRTSGGTDTQYF,TGTGCCAGCAGCAGGACTAGCGGGGGGACAGATACGCAGTATTTT
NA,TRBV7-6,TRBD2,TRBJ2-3,CASSLLAGEGTDTQYF,TGTGCCAGCAGCTTATTAGCGGGAGAGGGCACAGATACGCAGTATTTT
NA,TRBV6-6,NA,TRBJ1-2,CASSPGRAFYGYTF,TGTGCCAGCAGCCCCGGGAGGGCGTTCTATGGCTACACCTTC
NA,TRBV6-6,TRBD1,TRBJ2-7,CASSWDSPTAEQYF,TGTGCCAGCAGTTGGGACAGCCCTACCGCCGAGCAGTACTTC
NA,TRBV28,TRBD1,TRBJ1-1,CASSAGQRNTEAFF,TGTGCCAGCAGTGCGGGACAGCGGAACACTGAAGCTTTCTTT
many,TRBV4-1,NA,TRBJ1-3,CASSPLQGNSGNTIYF,TGCGCCAGCAGCCCCTTACAGGGAAACTCTGGAAACACCATATATTTT
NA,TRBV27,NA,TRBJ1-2,CASSLASSGGYTF,TGTGCCAGCAGTCTCGCCTCCAGTGGCGGCTACACCTTC
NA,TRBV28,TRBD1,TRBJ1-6,CASGKTGGVRSYNSPLHF,TGTGCCAGCGGAAAAACAGGGGGCGTGAGGTCCTATAATTCACCCCTCCACTTT
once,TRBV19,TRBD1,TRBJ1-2,CASSTDRGRGYGYTF,TGTGCCAGTAGTACTGACAGGGGACGTGGCTATGGCTACACCTTC
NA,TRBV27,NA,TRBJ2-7,CASSTSTGRYEQYF,NA
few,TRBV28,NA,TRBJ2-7,CASRVQGTARYEQYF,TGTGCCAGCAGAGTACAGGGTACGGCTCGGTACGAGCAGTACTTC
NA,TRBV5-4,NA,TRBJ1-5,CASSRARRGGQPQHF,TGTGCCAGCAGCCGCGCCAGGAGGGGAGGTCAGCCCCAGCATTTT
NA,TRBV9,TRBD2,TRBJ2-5,CASSVFSAGGQETQYF,TGTGCCAGCAGCGTATTTAGCGCGGGAGGGCAAGAGACCCAGTACTTC
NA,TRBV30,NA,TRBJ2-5,CAWSVGAGGQETQYF,TGTGCCTGGAGTGTGGGGGCAGGGGGGCAAGAGACCCAGTACTTC
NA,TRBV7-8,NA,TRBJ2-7,CASSQEQAGGSYEQYF,TGTGCCAGCAGTCAAGAGCAGGCAGGGGGGTCCTACGAGCAGTACTTC
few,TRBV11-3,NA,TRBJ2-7,CASSSLAVSYEQYF,TGTGCCAGCAGTTCGTTAGCCGTCTCCTACGAGCAGTACTTC
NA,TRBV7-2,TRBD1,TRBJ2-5,CASSSGTGWETQYF,TGTGCCAGCAGCTCAGGGACAGGGTGGGAGACCCAGTACTTC
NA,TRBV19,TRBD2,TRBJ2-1,CASSVLTSGIHNEQFF,TGTGCCAGTAGTGTCCTGACTAGCGGGATCCACAATGAGCAGTTCTTC
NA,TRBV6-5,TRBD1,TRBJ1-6,CASSSRTGVSPLHF,TGTGCCAGCTCCAGCCGGACAGGGGTTTCACCCCTCCACTTT
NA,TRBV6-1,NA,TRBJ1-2,CASSEPGKGDGYTF,TGTGCCAGCAGTGAACCAGGGAAAGGTGATGGCTACACCTTC
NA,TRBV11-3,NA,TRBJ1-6,CASSFRDSYNSPLHF,TGTGCCAGCAGCTTCAGGGATTCCTATAATTCACCCCTCCACTTT
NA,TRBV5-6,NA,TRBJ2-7,CASSFSGYSYEQYF,TGTGCCAGCAGCTTTTCAGGATACTCCTACGAGCAGTACTTC
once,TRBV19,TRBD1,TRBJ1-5,CASGKGQGLNQPQHF,TGTGCCAGTGGGAAGGGACAGGGGCTCAATCAGCCCCAGCATTTT
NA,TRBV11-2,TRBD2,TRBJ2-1,CASSPMLGVGYGGYNEQFF,TGTGCCAGCAGCCCAATGTTAGGAGTAGGGTACGGGGGGTACAATGAGCAGTTCTTC
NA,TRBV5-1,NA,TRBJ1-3,CASSFREAGNTIYF,TGCGCCAGCAGCTTCAGGGAGGCTGGAAACACCATATATTTT
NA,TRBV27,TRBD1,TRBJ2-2,CASSLIGQGAVGELFF,TGTGCCAGCAGTTTAATAGGACAGGGGGCGGTCGGGGAGCTGTTTTTT
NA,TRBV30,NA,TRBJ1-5,CAWSVGTLNQPQHF,TGTGCCTGGAGTGTCGGGACACTTAATCAGCCCCAGCATTTT
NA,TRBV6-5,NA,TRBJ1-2,CASSRTGPYGYTF,TGTGCCAGCAGCCGAACAGGTCCCTATGGCTACACCTTC
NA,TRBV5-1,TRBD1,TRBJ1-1,CASSLGQGGLNTEAFF,TGCGCCAGCAGCTTGGGGCAGGGGGGACTGAACACTGAAGCTTTCTTT
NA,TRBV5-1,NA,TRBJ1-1,CASSGGGQSLNTEAFF,TGCGCCAGCAGCGGAGGAGGACAGTCTCTGAACACTGAAGCTTTCTTT
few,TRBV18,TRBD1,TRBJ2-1,CASSPGSGQSSYNEQFF,TGTGCCAGCTCACCAGGGTCGGGACAGAGCTCCTACAATGAGCAGTTCTTC
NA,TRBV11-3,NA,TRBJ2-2,CATTDAGTNTGELFF,TGTGCCACCACTGACGCAGGGACGAACACCGGGGAGCTGTTTTTT
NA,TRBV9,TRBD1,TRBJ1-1,CASSATGFNTEAFF,TGTGCCAGCAGCGCGACAGGGTTTAACACTGAAGCTTTCTTT
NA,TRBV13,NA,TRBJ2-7,CASSLRSLYEQYF,TGTGCCAGCAGCCTGAGGAGCCTCTACGAGCAGTACTTC
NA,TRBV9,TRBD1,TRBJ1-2,CASSVQGGVYGYTF,TGTGCCAGCAGCGTACAGGGGGGAGTCTATGGCTACACCTTC
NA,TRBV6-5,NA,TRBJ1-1,CASSKHRETEAFF,TGTGCCAGCAGCAAACACAGGGAAACTGAAGCTTTCTTT
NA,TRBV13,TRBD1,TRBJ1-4,CASSSRDREVLGEKLFF,TGTGCCAGCAGCTCAAGGGACAGGGAGGTTTTAGGAGAAAAACTGTTTTTT
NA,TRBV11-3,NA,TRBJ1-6,CASSLAYSPLHF,TGTGCCAGCAGCTTAGCCTACTCACCCCTCCACTTT
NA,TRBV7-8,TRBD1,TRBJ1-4,CASSLSSTGVVGPTNEKLFF,TGTGCCAGCAGCTTATCCTCGACAGGGGTGGTTGGGCCCACTAATGAAAAACTGTTTTTT